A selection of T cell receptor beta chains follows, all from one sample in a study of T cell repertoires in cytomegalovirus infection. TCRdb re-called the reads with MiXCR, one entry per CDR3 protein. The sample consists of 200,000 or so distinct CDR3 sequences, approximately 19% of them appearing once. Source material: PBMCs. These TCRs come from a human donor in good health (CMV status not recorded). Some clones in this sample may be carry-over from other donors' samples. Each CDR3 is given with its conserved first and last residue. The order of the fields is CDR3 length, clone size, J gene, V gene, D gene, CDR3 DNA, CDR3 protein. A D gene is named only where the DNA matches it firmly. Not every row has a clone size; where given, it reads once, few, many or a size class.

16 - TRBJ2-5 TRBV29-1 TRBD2 TGCAGCGCTGCCAATTGGAGAGCGGGAGCGCCAGAGACCCAGTACTTC CSAANWRAGAPETQYF
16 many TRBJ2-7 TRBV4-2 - TGTGCCAGCAGCCAAGATTTGGGGTTCGGGGCCTACGAGCAGTACTTC CASSQDLGFGAYEQYF
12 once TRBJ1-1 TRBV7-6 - TGTGCCAGCAGCTTACTCTCCACTGAAGCTTTCTTT CASSLLSTEAFF
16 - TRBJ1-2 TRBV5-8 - TGTGCCAGCAACCTTAGGCCAGGGGCCTCCAACTATGGCTACACCTTC CASNLRPGASNYGYTF
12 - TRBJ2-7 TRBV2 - TGTGCCAGCAGTGAACCCCCGTCCGAGCAGTACTTC CASSEPPSEQYF
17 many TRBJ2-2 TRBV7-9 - TGTGCCAGCAGCCCCCTGGGGGTTCCTAGCGTTTCCGGGGAGCTGTTTTTT CASSPLGVPSVSGELFF
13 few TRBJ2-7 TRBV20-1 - TGCAGTGCTCCCCACGCCGTGACATTCGAGCAGTACTTC CSAPHAVTFEQYF
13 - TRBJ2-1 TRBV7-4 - TGTGCCAGCAGCTTCCCTCAGGGCGATGAGCAGTTCTTC CASSFPQGDEQFF
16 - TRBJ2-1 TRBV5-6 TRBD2 TGTGCCAGCAGCCCGGGTGGGGAGGGGCCGGACGATGAGCAGTTCTTC CASSPGGEGPDDEQFF
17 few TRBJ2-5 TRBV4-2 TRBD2 TGTGCCAGCAGCCAAGATGGGCTAGCGGGACCCCAAGAGACCCAGTACTTC CASSQDGLAGPQETQYF
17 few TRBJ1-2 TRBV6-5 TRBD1 TGTGCCAGCTACAGGGGGACATCACCCCTTTCCAACTATGGCTACACCTTC CASYRGTSPLSNYGYTF
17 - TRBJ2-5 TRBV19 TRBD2 TGTGCCAGTAGTCCCTTAGGGGCGGGGGGACATAAAGAGACCCAGTACTTC CASSPLGAGGHKETQYF
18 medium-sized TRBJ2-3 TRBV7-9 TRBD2 TGTGCCAGCAGCTTCCCCGGGACTAGCGGGAGCAGCGCGAATACGCAGTATTTT CASSFPGTSGSSANTQYF
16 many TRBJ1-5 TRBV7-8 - TGTGCCAGCAGCTTCGGACCCCGGGAATCATATCAGCCCCAGCATTTT CASSFGPRESYQPQHF
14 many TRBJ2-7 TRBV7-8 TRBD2 TGTGCCAGCAGCCCGACTAGCGGGGGCCACGAGCAGTACTTC CASSPTSGGHEQYF
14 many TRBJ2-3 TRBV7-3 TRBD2 TGTGCCAGCAGCCCTGGACTAGCGAGGGATACGCAGTATTTT CASSPGLARDTQYF
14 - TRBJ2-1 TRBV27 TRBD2 TGTGCCAGCAACCTCGGGAGGAGTGGCAATGAGCAGTTCTTC CASNLGRSGNEQFF
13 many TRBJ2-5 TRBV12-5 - TGTGCTAGTGGGAAAAACCGGGGAGAGACCCAGTACTTC CASGKNRGETQYF
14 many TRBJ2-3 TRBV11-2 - TGTGCCAGCAGCTTAGAAGCGCGCACAGATACGCAGTATTTT CASSLEARTDTQYF
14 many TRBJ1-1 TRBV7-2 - TGTGCCAGCAGCGTCTACAGGGAGGACACTGAAGCTTTCTTT CASSVYREDTEAFF
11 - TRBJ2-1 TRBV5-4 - TGTGCCAGCAGCTCCCTCTATGAGCAGTTCTTC CASSSLYEQFF
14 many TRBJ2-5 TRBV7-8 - TGTGCCAGCAGCATATGGACGGACCAAGAGACCCAGTACTTC CASSIWTDQETQYF
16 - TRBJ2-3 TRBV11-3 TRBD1 TGTGCCAGCAGCTTCAATCCGGGACAGGGGTGGGATACGCAGTATTTT CASSFNPGQGWDTQYF
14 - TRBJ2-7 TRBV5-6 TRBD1 TGTGCCAGCAGCCCCGGACAGGTTCTCTACGAGCAGTACTTC CASSPGQVLYEQYF
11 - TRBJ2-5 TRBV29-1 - TGCAGCGTGGGGACATCTGAGACCCAGTACTTC CSVGTSETQYF
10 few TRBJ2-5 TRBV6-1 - TGTGCCAGCAGCTCCAGGACCCAGTACTTC CASSSRTQYF
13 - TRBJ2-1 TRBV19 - TGTGCCAGTAGAAGGCTGAAAAACCGGGAGCAGTTCTTC CASRRLKNREQFF
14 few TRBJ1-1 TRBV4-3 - TGCGCCAGCAGCCAAGATGCAGGGAACACTGAAGCTTTCTTT CASSQDAGNTEAFF
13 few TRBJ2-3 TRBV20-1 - TGCAGTGCCGGACTAACAAGCACAGATACGCAGTATTTT CSAGLTSTDTQYF
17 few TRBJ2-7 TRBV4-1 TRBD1 TGCGCCAGCAGCCAAGGCTTAAGGGACAGGAGCTCCTACGAGCAGTACTTC CASSQGLRDRSSYEQYF
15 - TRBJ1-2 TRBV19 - TGTGCCAGTAGTATAGCAGGGAAGGGAAACTATGGCTACACCTTC CASSIAGKGNYGYTF
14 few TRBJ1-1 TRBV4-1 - TGCGCCAGCAGCCCTAATACTATGAACACTGAAGCTTTCTTT CASSPNTMNTEAFF
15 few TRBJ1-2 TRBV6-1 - TGTGCCAGCAGTGCCATTCCGACAGGACCAGGAGGCTACACCTTC CASSAIPTGPGGYTF
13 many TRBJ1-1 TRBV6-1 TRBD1 TGTGCCAGCAGTTCGGGACAGGGAGCTGAAGCTTTCTTT CASSSGQGAEAFF
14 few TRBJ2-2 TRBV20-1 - TGCAGTGCTAGTTTGGGCACGAACACCGGGGAGCTGTTTTTT CSASLGTNTGELFF
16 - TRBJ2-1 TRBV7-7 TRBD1 TGTGCTAGCAGCTTAGTGCCTGGACAGGGGATCGATGAGCAGTTCTTC CASSLVPGQGIDEQFF
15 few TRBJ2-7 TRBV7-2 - TGTGCCAGCAGCTTAGTTGTGGGAGTGCCCTACGAGCAGTACTTC CASSLVVGVPYEQYF
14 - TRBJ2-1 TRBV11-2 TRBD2 TGTGCCAGCAGCCGGGACTACGTTACGAGTGAGCAGTTCTTC CASSRDYVTSEQFF
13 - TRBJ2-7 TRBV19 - TGTGCCAGTAGTATAGATTTGCGGGACGAGCAGTACTTC CASSIDLRDEQYF
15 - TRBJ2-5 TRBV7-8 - TGTGCCAGCAGCGTGCCGACCAAGTACCAAGAGACCCAGTACTTC CASSVPTKYQETQYF
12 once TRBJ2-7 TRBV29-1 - TGCAGCGCCGGGTCCCGCTCGGGCGAGAAGTACTTC CSAGSRSGEKYF
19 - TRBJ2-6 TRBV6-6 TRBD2 TGTGCCAGCAGTTCCCTGACTAGCGGGTTCACTTCTGGGGCCAACGTCCTGACTTTC CASSSLTSGFTSGANVLTF
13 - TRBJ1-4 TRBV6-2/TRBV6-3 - TGTGCCAGCAGTTACTCAGGACTTGGAAAACTGTTTTTT CASSYSGLGKLFF
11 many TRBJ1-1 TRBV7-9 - TGTGCCAGCGTTCAGAACACTGAAGCTTTCTTT CASVQNTEAFF
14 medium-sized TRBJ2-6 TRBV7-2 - TGTGCCAGCAGCCGGTACTCTGGGGCCAACGTCCTGACTTTC CASSRYSGANVLTF
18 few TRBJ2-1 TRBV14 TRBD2 TGTGCCAGCAGCCCGCCAGCGCTACTAGCGGGGTCGGGGAATGAGCAGTTCTTC CASSPPALLAGSGNEQFF
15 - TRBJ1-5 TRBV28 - TGTGCCAGCAGCAAGGAGGGGGTTGGCACAGATACGCAGCATTTT CASSKEGVGTDTQHF
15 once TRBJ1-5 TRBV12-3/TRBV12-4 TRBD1 TGTGCCAGCAGTTTAGGGACAGGGCAGAGTCAGCCCCAGCATTTT CASSLGTGQSQPQHF
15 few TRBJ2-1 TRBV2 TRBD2 TGTGCCAGCAGGCCCCCTAGCGGGGGCCACAATGAGCAGTTCTTC CASRPPSGGHNEQFF
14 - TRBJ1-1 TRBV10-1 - TGCGCCAGCAGTGAGTCCGGAGCAAACACTGAAGCTTTCTTT CASSESGANTEAFF
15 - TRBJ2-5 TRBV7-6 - TGTGCCAGCAGCCTCTGGGGGGGACAGCAAGAGACCCAGTACTTC CASSLWGGQQETQYF
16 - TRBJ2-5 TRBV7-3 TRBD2 TGTGCCAGCAGCTTAGGAGCGGGGCCGTTCCAAGAGACCCAGTACTTC CASSLGAGPFQETQYF
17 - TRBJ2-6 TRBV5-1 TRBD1 TGCGCCAGCAGCGAGACCGTTACAGGGGCTGGGGCCAACGTCCTGACTTTC CASSETVTGAGANVLTF
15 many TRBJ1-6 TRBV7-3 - TGTGCCAGCAGCTTGGGCGGGGAGGGCAATTCACCCCTCCACTTT CASSLGGEGNSPLHF
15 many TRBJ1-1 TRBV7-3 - TGTGCCAGCAGCTTAGGGGGCCGACCTTCGGATGAAGCTTTCTTT CASSLGGRPSDEAFF